This T cell receptor beta chain was found in a study of CD8+CD57+ T cells in acquired aplastic anemia. Study at large: 3.2 ug was the average amount of DNA from sorted CD4+ and CD8+ cells.

Genomic DNA templated the TCR beta VDJ and CDR3 profiling. One entry per CDR3 protein results from TCRdb running MiXCR on the reads. In the table there are around 190,000 distinct CDR3 sequences, around 50% of which are singletons. Overall study findings and caveats: Significant differences in CD8+ Simpson's diversity were not observed between patients and controls. Around 27 sequences, all CD8+ CDR3, were shared between patients and controls.

Points on this clonotype: What it binds is not known.

CDR3 length: 11 residues. Germline V gene sequence: CDR1 KGHDR, CDR2 SFDVKD. Trimming took 9 bases from V and 6 from J, leaving 9 bases between them. Before being chosen for sequencing, patients had shown CD8+CD57+ cell expansion by flow cytometry. By the time of blood sampling, patients had still received no therapy. The sample comprised sorted CD4+, CD8+, or CD8+CD57+ T cells (not recorded which) from PBMCs. The sequence was obtained from a human donor with aplastic anemia. The chain couples TRBV24-1 to TRBJ2-3; D call uncertain. In DNA, the CDR3 is TGTGCCACCGCCTCGACGGATACGCAGTATTTT. It specifies CATASTDTQYF.